The present TCR beta chain was sequenced within a study of CD8+ T cells in alopecia areata. This clone turned up a few times. The antigen is unknown. In each case, RNA was isolated and then reverse transcribed into cDNA as the sequencing template. Assay used: immunoSEQ multiplex PCR; TCRdb lists only in-frame clones, some missing. This table has roughly 230,000 clones, roughly two fifths appearing once. Findings and caveats of the study: The study found that many expanded lesional clones persisted in scalp and blood during tofacitinib. Among the top 100, expanded CD8+ clones, as well as scalp clonality, were significantly decreased by tofacitinib.

CDR3 length: 14 amino acids. After removal of 7 bases from V and 0 bases from J, the junction contained 8 bases not matched to a gene. Germline CDR1 reads SQVTM; CDR2 reads ANQGSEA. Treatment denoted: oral pan-JAK inhibitor, 5-10 mg twice daily. The sequence came from a human donor with alopecia areata. Sample: CD4+ T cells sorted from blood, taken at roughly week 36, from a patient treated with tofacitinib. J is TRBJ2-7 and V is TRBV29-1; 8 nucleotides align to TRBD1. Here the CDR3 reads CSARTGLSSYEQYF. CDR3 nucleotide sequence: TGCAGCGCAAGGACAGGGCTTTCCTCCTACGAGCAGTACTTC.